This T cell receptor (beta chain) appears in the sequencing data of a study of cytomegalovirus exposure and HLA in healthy donors. General observations from the study: Sequences of the TCR beta chain were said to predict the HLA-A and HLA-B alleles of most subjects accurately. A later examination showed that TCR association rates differed by HLA locus, with DRB1 most and HLA-C fewest.

Healthy bone marrow donors supplied every sample. Vbeta (60) and Jbeta (13) primers were used in the PCR. The assay was immunoSEQ multiplex PCR, and TCRdb's table has in-frame clones only and misses some. The table has roughly 100,000 clones, 76% seen once. The CDR3 is 14 amino acids. Trimming removed 2 bases from V and 0 bases from J, with 5 bases in between. Germline CDR1 reads LNHDA; CDR2 reads SQIVND (reference sequence). A remark on this clone: The antigen remains undetermined.

The sequence was collected from a man aged 35 to 55 in good health and CMV-seronegative. The chain uses TRBV19 and TRBJ1-3; the D is unclear. The specimen sequenced was PBMCs. CDR3 sequence: CASSIRSSGNTIYF. For the CDR3, the DNA is TGTGCCAGTAGTATACGGAGCTCTGGAAACACCATATATTTT.